Following are 31 T cell receptor beta chains from one sample sequenced in a study of monozygotic twins with inflammatory bowel disease. TCRdb reprocessed the 5' RACE reads, keeping one entry per CDR3 protein, no DNA. Here the sample table reports 400,000 to 500,000 distinct CDR3 sequences. Sequenced material: blood. Source of these receptors: a human donor with ulcerative colitis or Crohn's disease, or a healthy co-twin of an affected twin (not recorded which).

The chain recombines TRBV11-1 with TRBJ2-7; TCRdb gives TRBD2 as the D gene, but with no DNA this cannot be confirmed. The CDR3 is 14 amino acids. Germline V gene data show CDR1 as SGHAT and CDR2 as FQDESV (reference sequence). CDR3 sequence reads: CASSLRLAAYEQYF.

The CDR3 sequence: CATSRTSGGYNEQFF. The chain has TRBV15 and TRBJ2-1; TCRdb outputs TRBD2, but without DNA this stays unchecked. Germline V gene data show CDR1 as LNHNV and CDR2 as YYDKDF (reference sequence). The CDR3 runs to 15 residues.

The chain employs TRBV29-1 and TRBJ2-1; the D call of TRBD2 rests on TCRdb alone, since no DNA is present to check it. Germline-derived CDR1 and CDR2 are SQVTM and ANQGSEA. CDR3 length: 15 amino acids. The chain's CDR3 is CSVAGLAGFYNEQFF.

This chain links TRBV28 with TRBJ2-7; TCRdb designates TRBD2, a call that cannot be tested without DNA. CDR3 length: 16 amino acids. From germline, CDR1 is MDHEN and CDR2 SYDVKM. The chain's CDR3 is CASSLFGLALTYEQYF.

The chain employs TRBV28 and TRBJ1-5; TCRdb's D gene call, TRBD1, goes unchecked for lack of DNA. The germline V gene has CDR1 MDHEN and CDR2 SYDVKM. The CDR3 length is 14 residues. The CDR3 here is CASSSGGGGQPQHF. The entire variable domain, with the rest obtained from reference TRBV28 and TRBJ1-5, is as follows: DVKVTQSSRYLVKRTGEKVFLECVQDMDHENMFWYRQDPGLGLRLIYFSYDVKMKEKGDIPEGYSVSREKKERFSLILESASTNQTSMYLCASSSGGGGQPQHFGDGTRLSIL.

This chain uses TRBV12-3 or TRBV12-4 with TRBJ1-5; the TCRdb call, TRBD1, lacks DNA for checking. This CDR3 has 14 residues. CDR3 in amino acids: CASRKGTGTSPQHF.

The J gene is TRBJ2-2, the V gene TRBV5-1; TCRdb names TRBD2, which stays unverified in the absence of DNA. CDR3 length: 16 amino acids. The V gene's germline CDR1 is SGHRS and CDR2 YFSETQ. CDR3 sequence reads: CASSSGTSGTTGELFF.

V and J are TRBV7-2 and TRBJ1-5; TCRdb's D call, TRBD1, is unchecked because there is no DNA. The CDR3 is 14 residues long. Germline V gene data show CDR1 as SGHTA and CDR2 as FQGNSA. The CDR3: CASSPGPSNQPQHF. Together with reference TRBV7-2 and TRBJ1-5, the CDR3 gives the full variable domain: GAGVSQSPSNKVTEKGKDVELRCDPISGHTALYWYRQSLGQGLEFLIYFQGNSAPDKSGLPSDRFSAERTGGSVSTLTIQRTQQEDSAVYLCASSPGPSNQPQHFGDGTRLSIL.

V and J are TRBV12-3 or TRBV12-4 and TRBJ1-5; TCRdb's D call of TRBD1 is untestable without DNA. The CDR3 runs 14 residues. CDR3: CASTLGQGSQPQHF.

The chain has TRBV2 and TRBJ2-3; the TCRdb D gene call, TRBD1, has no DNA to confirm it. This CDR3 is 14 amino acids long. Germline-derived CDR1 and CDR2 are SNHLY and FYNNEI. This CDR3 is CASSQAGAGNTQYF.

V usage is TRBV4-1 and J usage is TRBJ2-7; TCRdb picks TRBD2, but there is no DNA to check that call. This CDR3 region has 18 residues. From germline, CDR1 is MGHRA and CDR2 YSYEKL. Here the CDR3 reads CASSLKDHTTSGDYEQYF.

The chain has TRBV18 and TRBJ2-1; the TCRdb call, TRBD1, lacks DNA for checking. CDR3 size: 15 residues. Germline V gene lookup returns CDR1 KGHSH and CDR2 LQKENI. CDR3 residues: CASSPGRGSYNEQFF.

This chain connects TRBV5-1 to TRBJ1-2; absent DNA, TCRdb's TRBD1 call cannot be checked. The CDR3 sequence is 14 residues long. The germline gives CDR1 SGHRS, CDR2 YFSETQ. CDR3 protein: CASNRGPDNYGYTF.

CDR3 protein: CAWSVLTRELFF. This chain links TRBV30 with TRBJ2-2. The CDR3 has 12 residues. Germline-derived CDR1 and CDR2 are GTSNPN and SVGIG (reference sequence).

V is TRBV20-1 and J is TRBJ2-3; TCRdb reports TRBD2, a call that lacks DNA to check it against. Per germline, CDR1 DFQATT and CDR2 SNEGSKA (reference sequence). This CDR3 has 15 residues. CDR3 residues: CSGGPREGQADTQYF.

This rearrangement joins TRBV29-1 to TRBJ1-1. The germline CDR1 and CDR2 sequences are SQVTM and ANQGSEA. This CDR3 has 16 amino acids. The chain's CDR3 is CSVEFYGRTYGTEAFF.

The chain couples TRBV20-1 to TRBJ2-3; there is no DNA to check the TCRdb D call of TRBD2. The length of the CDR3 is 15 residues. Germline lookup yields CDR1 DFQATT and CDR2 SNEGSKA (reference sequence). The CDR3 here is CSASGTSGSVDTQYF.

This chain's CDR3 is CASSQPANTEAFF. This chain links TRBV3-1 with TRBJ1-1. This CDR3 spans 13 amino acids. Germline V gives CDR1 LGHDT, CDR2 YNNKEL (reference sequence).

The CDR3 protein is CASSLVPVANYGYTF. The chain is built from TRBV5-5 and TRBJ1-2; TCRdb's assignment of TRBD1 cannot be checked, as there is no DNA. The CDR3 has 15 residues. Germline V gene sequence: CDR1 SGHKS, CDR2 YYEKEE (reference sequence).

The rearrangement uses TRBV11-1 and TRBJ1-1; TCRdb names TRBD1, which stays unverified in the absence of DNA. The CDR3 spans 20 residues. Germline assignment: CDR1 SGHAT and CDR2 FQDESV (reference sequence). The CDR3: CASSLAFPPNINAMNTEAFF.

V and J are TRBV19 and TRBJ1-5; TCRdb proposes TRBD1, but this gene call is untestable without DNA. From germline, CDR1 is LNHDA and CDR2 SQIVND (reference sequence). The CDR3 loop spans 16 amino acids. The CDR3 loop reads CARDWGSRYGNQPQHF.

The chain employs TRBV7-2 and TRBJ2-2; TCRdb names TRBD2, which stays unverified in the absence of DNA. This CDR3 is built from 17 residues. Germline V lookup: CDR1 SGHTA, CDR2 FQGNSA. Here the CDR3 reads CASSLALAGGLTGELFF.

The V call is TRBV5-1, the J call TRBJ2-3; the TRBD2 assignment by TCRdb is unverifiable without DNA. Germline V CDR1 and CDR2: SGHRS, YFSETQ. This CDR3 is built from 17 residues. The CDR3 sequence is CASSLGTTIPSTDTQYF.

CDR3 protein: CAISDSTNEKLFF. The chain has TRBV10-3 and TRBJ1-4. The CDR3 sequence is 13 residues long. Germline V gene sequence: CDR1 ENHRY, CDR2 SYGVKD.

The V and J genes are TRBV5-1 and TRBJ1-5; without DNA, the TCRdb call of TRBD1 cannot be checked. This CDR3 has 15 amino acids. Per the germline V gene, CDR1 is SGHRS and CDR2 is YFSETQ. CDR3 sequence: CASSLEGASGQPQHF.

The V and J genes are TRBV6-5 and TRBJ1-1. The CDR3 consists of 15 residues. Germline lookup yields CDR1 MNHEY and CDR2 SVGAGI. The chain's CDR3 is CASSYSGSANTEAFF.

The chain joins TRBV18 to TRBJ2-5; TCRdb outputs TRBD2, but without DNA this stays unchecked. Germline V lookup: CDR1 KGHSH, CDR2 LQKENI. The CDR3 is 16 amino acids. CDR3 residues: CASSRTSGGGQETQYF.

The chain has TRBV12-3 or TRBV12-4 and TRBJ1-5; no DNA is available, so the TRBD1 call from TCRdb remains unchecked. The CDR3 spans 14 residues. The CDR3 loop is CASSPTGGRQPQHF.

The chain uses TRBV25-1 and TRBJ1-5; TCRdb outputs TRBD1, but without DNA this stays unchecked. Germline V gene lookup returns CDR1 MGHDK and CDR2 SYGVNS. CDR3 size: 15 residues. The CDR3 sequence: CASSESGTDNQPQHF. Based on the CDR3 plus reference TRBV25-1 and TRBJ1-5, the full variable domain is EADIYQTPRYLVIGTGKKITLECSQTMGHDKMYWYQQDPGMELHLIHYSYGVNSTEKGDLSSESTVSRIRTEHFPLTLESARPSHTSQYLCASSESGTDNQPQHFGDGTRLSIL.

The chain uses TRBV20-1 and TRBJ1-5. The CDR3 is 14 amino acids. The germline CDR1 and CDR2 sequences are DFQATT and SNEGSKA (reference sequence). The CDR3 spells CSAETGPSNQPQHF.

The chain employs TRBV9 and TRBJ1-2. Germline loops: CDR1 SGDLS, CDR2 YYNGEE. The CDR3 sequence is 16 residues long. CDR3 residues: CASSVGVAGENYGYTF.